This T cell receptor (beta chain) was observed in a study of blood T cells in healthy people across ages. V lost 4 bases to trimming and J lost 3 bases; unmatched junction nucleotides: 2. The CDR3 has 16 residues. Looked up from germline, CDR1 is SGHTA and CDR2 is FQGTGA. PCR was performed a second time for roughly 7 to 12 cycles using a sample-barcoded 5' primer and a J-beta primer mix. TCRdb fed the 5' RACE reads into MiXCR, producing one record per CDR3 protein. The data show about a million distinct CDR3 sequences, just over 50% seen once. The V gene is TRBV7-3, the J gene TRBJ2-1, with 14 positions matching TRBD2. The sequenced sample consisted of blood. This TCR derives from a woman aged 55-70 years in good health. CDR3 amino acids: CASSSTSGGGYNEQFF. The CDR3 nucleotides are TGTGCCAGCAGCTCGACTAGCGGGGGGGGCTACAATGAGCAGTTCTTC.